The 5 T cell receptor beta chains given below trace back to one sample, sequenced in a study of Ad26.COV2.S vaccination and SARS-CoV-2 variants. The treatment: 15 to 20 received Ad26.COV2.S at low or high dose, single or two shots; 5 received placebo; per-sample allocation not given. Sampling took place 63 days after the first vaccine or placebo injection. Sequencing was performed with immunoSEQ multiplex PCR; in TCRdb, only in-frame clones are kept and a portion is missing. Among under 550,000 clones listed, over 75% were seen once. The input for sequencing was peripheral blood, taken in a trial of Ad26.COV2.S vaccine versus placebo. The receptors here all came from a person aged 18-65 years who received the Ad26.COV2.S COVID-19 vaccine or a placebo.

The rearrangement uses TRBV5-5 and TRBJ2-7; D is tentatively TRBD1 or TRBD2 (5 bases each). The germline V gene encodes CDR1 SGHKS and CDR2 YYEKEE (reference sequence). Trimming shortened V by 0 bases and J by 10 bases, and 11 bases separated the two germline ends. This CDR3 has 12 amino acids. CDR3 residues: CASSLAPGPQYF. The CDR3 nucleotides read TGTGCCAGCAGCTTGGCACCGGGACCTCAGTACTTC.

This clone was seen just once. V gene TRBV9 combines with J gene TRBJ2-2; D gene uncertain. This CDR3 has 14 amino acids. Trimming cost V 0 bases and J 3 bases, with 6 bases left between them. Germline-derived CDR1 and CDR2 are SGDLS and YYNGEE. For the CDR3, the DNA is TGTGCCAGCAGCGTAGCTTGGGACACCGGGGAGCTGTTTTTT. This codes for CASSVAWDTGELFF.

The chain has TRBV12-3 or TRBV12-4 and TRBJ1-6; weak D call: TRBD1 (6 bases). V lost 6 bases, J lost 8 bases, and 11 bases lay in between. CDR3 length: 13 amino acids. CDR3 coding DNA: TGTGCCAGCAGAAAAGGGGGGGATTCACCCCTCCACTTT. Translating gives CASRKGGDSPLHF.

The rearrangement links TRBV7-9 to TRBJ2-3, with D possibly TRBD2 on 6 matching bases. This CDR3 spans 15 amino acids. Per the germline V gene, CDR1 is SEHNR and CDR2 is FQNEAQ (reference sequence). V was trimmed by 3 bases and J by 5 bases, leaving 15 bases between them. The CDR3 coding sequence is TGTGCCAGCAGCTTCACCGGGCTAGCGAAAGATACGCAGTATTTT. It yields the protein CASSFTGLAKDTQYF.

The CDR3 here is CASSISTRNIQYF. For the CDR3, the DNA is TGTGCCAGTAGTATTTCCACCAGAAACATTCAGTACTTC. The chain combines TRBV19 with TRBJ2-4; D unresolved. Germline assignment: CDR1 LNHDA and CDR2 SQIVND (reference sequence). Trimming stripped 3 bases from V and 6 bases from J, with 9 bases between. The CDR3 spans 13 residues. The whole variable domain, remainder taken from reference TRBV19 and TRBJ2-4, is DGGITQSPKYLFRKEGQNVTLSCEQNLNHDAMYWYRQDPGQGLRLIYYSQIVNDFQKGDIAEGYSVSREKKESFPLTVTSAQKNPTAFYLCASSISTRNIQYFGAGTRLSVL.